A single sample gave rise to the 13 T cell receptor beta chains below, sequenced in a study of T cell changes during pregnancy in multiple sclerosis (dated by TCRdb to between 2018 and 2020). Receptors were amplified or captured by the immunoSEQ multiplex PCR assay. In its TCRdb copy, this immuneACCESS table keeps in-frame sequences only and misses some clones. Where compared with another copy, unresolved V genes explain less than half of these, and the others have no known cause. The sample table shows 50,000 to 65,000 clones, and 90% are seen once. The top ten constitute under 3.5% of the sample. Sequenced material: CD8+ T cells from peripheral blood mononuclear cells, taken before pregnancy. These receptors originate from a female donor with multiple sclerosis, enrolled in a pregnancy study.

This sequence joins TRBV9 and TRBJ1-1; 8 bases align to TRBD1. Germline CDR1 and CDR2: SGDLS and YYNGEE. The CDR3 is made up of 16 amino acids. With V trimmed by 1 base and J by 1 base, 6 bases remained unmatched. The CDR3 DNA follows: TGTGCCAGCAGCGTAAACCCGACAGGGGCGAACACTGAAGCTTTCTTT. The encoded protein is CASSVNPTGANTEAFF.

This chain links TRBV19 with TRBJ1-3; D is unresolved. This CDR3 has 15 residues. In germline, CDR1 is LNHDA, CDR2 SQIVND (reference sequence). Trimming pared 2 bases from V and 2 bases from J, leaving 10 bases between. CDR3 sequence (DNA): TGTGCCAGTAGTATATGGAGGAGCGCTGGAAACACCATATATTTT. It yields the protein CASSIWRSAGNTIYF.

V is TRBV9 and J is TRBJ2-2; TRBD1 matches 8 bases. CDR3 length: 17 residues. V was clipped by 4 bases and J by 5 bases; unmatched bases: 13. CDR1 is SGDLS, CDR2 YYNGEE, per germline. The CDR3 sequence is CASSSHPQGARTGELFF. Here the CDR3 DNA reads TGTGCCAGCAGCTCCCACCCCCAGGGGGCGAGGACCGGGGAGCTGTTTTTT.

This chain links TRBV6-5 with TRBJ1-6; TRBD1 agrees at 8 bases. The germline CDR1 and CDR2 sequences are MNHEY and SVGAGI. This CDR3 spans 15 amino acids. V trimming: 5 bases; J trimming: 11 bases; junction bases outside the gene matches: 11. Written as DNA, the CDR3 is TGTGCCAGCAGTCCGAGGACAGGGATCGTGACACCCCTCCACTTT. Its translation: CASSPRTGIVTPLHF.

The chain recombines TRBV19 with TRBJ1-2; 7 bases match TRBD1. Germline loops: CDR1 LNHDA, CDR2 SQIVND (reference sequence). CDR3 length: 16 residues. V shed 4 bases, J shed 4 bases, and the junction held 12 bases outside the gene matches. In DNA form, the CDR3 reads TGTGCCAGTAGTAGTAGACCGACAGGGATTGTCTATGGCTACACCTTC. Translating gives CASSSRPTGIVYGYTF.

The V gene is TRBV6-4, the J gene TRBJ2-3, with 12 bases lining up with TRBD2. This CDR3 has 15 residues. Looked up from germline, CDR1 is MRHNA and CDR2 is SNTAGT. After removal of 4 bases from V and 6 bases from J, the junction contained 5 bases not matched to a gene. This chain's CDR3 is CASSASSGGADTQYF. CDR3 sequence (DNA): TGTGCCAGCAGTGCTTCTAGCGGGGGGGCCGATACGCAGTATTTT.

This clone was counted between two and nine times. The V and J genes are TRBV6-1 and TRBJ1-2, with TRBD1 matching 10 bases. V shed 10 bases, J shed 4 bases, and the junction held 3 bases outside the gene matches. Per germline, CDR1 MNHNS and CDR2 SASEGT. This CDR3 has 12 residues. CDR3 sequence reads: CATRTGGYGYTF. The CDR3 coding sequence is TGTGCCACCCGGACAGGGGGCTATGGCTACACCTTC.

The chain employs TRBV6-4 and TRBJ1-2; no clear D. The CDR3 length is 14 residues. The germline V gene encodes CDR1 MRHNA and CDR2 SNTAGT. Trimming pared 0 bases from V and 6 bases from J, leaving 11 bases between. The CDR3: CASSDSGGRNGYTF. CDR3 sequence (DNA): TGTGCCAGCAGTGACTCGGGAGGGCGGAATGGCTACACCTTC.

The genes are TRBV29-1 and TRBJ1-2, with 10 nucleotides matching TRBD1. From germline, CDR1 is SQVTM and CDR2 ANQGSEA. CDR3 length equals 15 residues. The trim removed 3 bases at V and 6 bases at J, leaving 10 bases unmatched. The chain's CDR3 is CSVEALAGQGNGYTF. CDR3 nucleotides: TGCAGCGTTGAGGCCCTCGCGGGACAGGGGAATGGCTACACCTTC.

J is TRBJ2-1 and V is TRBV9; TRBD1 aligns across 7 bases. This CDR3 contains 15 residues. CDR1 is SGDLS and CDR2 is YYNGEE in the germline V gene. The V and J ends lost 3 bases and 12 bases, in that order; junction bases with no gene match: 15. The CDR3 loop is CASSDPGTAQWSQFF. The CDR3 nucleotides are TGTGCCAGCAGCGACCCCGGGACAGCCCAATGGTCGCAGTTCTTC.

This clone was picked up a small number of times. V and J are TRBV7-3 and TRBJ1-2; a weak D match, TRBD1 (5 bases). V gave up 1 base and J gave up 8 bases, with 20 bases separating them. CDR1 SGHTA and CDR2 FQGTGA come from the germline V gene. The CDR3 is made up of 16 amino acids. As DNA, the CDR3 is TGTGCCAGCAGCTTAATACCGGGACGGTCGGAGGGAGGCTACACCTTC. This gives the protein CASSLIPGRSEGGYTF.

The chain carries TRBV11-2 and TRBJ1-2, with D uncertain. Trimming removed 0 bases from V and 2 bases from J, with 4 bases in between. This CDR3 region has 13 residues. Germline V gene lookup returns CDR1 SGHAT and CDR2 FQNNGV. The CDR3 nucleotides read TGTGCCAGCAGCTTAGATGTAAACTATGGCTACACCTTC. This translates into CASSLDVNYGYTF.

J is TRBJ2-5 and V is TRBV11-2, with D tentatively TRBD2 (5 bases). In germline, CDR1 is SGHAT, CDR2 FQNNGV. The CDR3 is 15 amino acids. V was cut by 0 bases and J by 7 bases, with 15 bases left in between. This chain's CDR3 is CASSLEWSIAGTQYF. As DNA, the CDR3 is TGTGCCAGCAGCTTAGAGTGGTCCATCGCGGGGACCCAGTACTTC.